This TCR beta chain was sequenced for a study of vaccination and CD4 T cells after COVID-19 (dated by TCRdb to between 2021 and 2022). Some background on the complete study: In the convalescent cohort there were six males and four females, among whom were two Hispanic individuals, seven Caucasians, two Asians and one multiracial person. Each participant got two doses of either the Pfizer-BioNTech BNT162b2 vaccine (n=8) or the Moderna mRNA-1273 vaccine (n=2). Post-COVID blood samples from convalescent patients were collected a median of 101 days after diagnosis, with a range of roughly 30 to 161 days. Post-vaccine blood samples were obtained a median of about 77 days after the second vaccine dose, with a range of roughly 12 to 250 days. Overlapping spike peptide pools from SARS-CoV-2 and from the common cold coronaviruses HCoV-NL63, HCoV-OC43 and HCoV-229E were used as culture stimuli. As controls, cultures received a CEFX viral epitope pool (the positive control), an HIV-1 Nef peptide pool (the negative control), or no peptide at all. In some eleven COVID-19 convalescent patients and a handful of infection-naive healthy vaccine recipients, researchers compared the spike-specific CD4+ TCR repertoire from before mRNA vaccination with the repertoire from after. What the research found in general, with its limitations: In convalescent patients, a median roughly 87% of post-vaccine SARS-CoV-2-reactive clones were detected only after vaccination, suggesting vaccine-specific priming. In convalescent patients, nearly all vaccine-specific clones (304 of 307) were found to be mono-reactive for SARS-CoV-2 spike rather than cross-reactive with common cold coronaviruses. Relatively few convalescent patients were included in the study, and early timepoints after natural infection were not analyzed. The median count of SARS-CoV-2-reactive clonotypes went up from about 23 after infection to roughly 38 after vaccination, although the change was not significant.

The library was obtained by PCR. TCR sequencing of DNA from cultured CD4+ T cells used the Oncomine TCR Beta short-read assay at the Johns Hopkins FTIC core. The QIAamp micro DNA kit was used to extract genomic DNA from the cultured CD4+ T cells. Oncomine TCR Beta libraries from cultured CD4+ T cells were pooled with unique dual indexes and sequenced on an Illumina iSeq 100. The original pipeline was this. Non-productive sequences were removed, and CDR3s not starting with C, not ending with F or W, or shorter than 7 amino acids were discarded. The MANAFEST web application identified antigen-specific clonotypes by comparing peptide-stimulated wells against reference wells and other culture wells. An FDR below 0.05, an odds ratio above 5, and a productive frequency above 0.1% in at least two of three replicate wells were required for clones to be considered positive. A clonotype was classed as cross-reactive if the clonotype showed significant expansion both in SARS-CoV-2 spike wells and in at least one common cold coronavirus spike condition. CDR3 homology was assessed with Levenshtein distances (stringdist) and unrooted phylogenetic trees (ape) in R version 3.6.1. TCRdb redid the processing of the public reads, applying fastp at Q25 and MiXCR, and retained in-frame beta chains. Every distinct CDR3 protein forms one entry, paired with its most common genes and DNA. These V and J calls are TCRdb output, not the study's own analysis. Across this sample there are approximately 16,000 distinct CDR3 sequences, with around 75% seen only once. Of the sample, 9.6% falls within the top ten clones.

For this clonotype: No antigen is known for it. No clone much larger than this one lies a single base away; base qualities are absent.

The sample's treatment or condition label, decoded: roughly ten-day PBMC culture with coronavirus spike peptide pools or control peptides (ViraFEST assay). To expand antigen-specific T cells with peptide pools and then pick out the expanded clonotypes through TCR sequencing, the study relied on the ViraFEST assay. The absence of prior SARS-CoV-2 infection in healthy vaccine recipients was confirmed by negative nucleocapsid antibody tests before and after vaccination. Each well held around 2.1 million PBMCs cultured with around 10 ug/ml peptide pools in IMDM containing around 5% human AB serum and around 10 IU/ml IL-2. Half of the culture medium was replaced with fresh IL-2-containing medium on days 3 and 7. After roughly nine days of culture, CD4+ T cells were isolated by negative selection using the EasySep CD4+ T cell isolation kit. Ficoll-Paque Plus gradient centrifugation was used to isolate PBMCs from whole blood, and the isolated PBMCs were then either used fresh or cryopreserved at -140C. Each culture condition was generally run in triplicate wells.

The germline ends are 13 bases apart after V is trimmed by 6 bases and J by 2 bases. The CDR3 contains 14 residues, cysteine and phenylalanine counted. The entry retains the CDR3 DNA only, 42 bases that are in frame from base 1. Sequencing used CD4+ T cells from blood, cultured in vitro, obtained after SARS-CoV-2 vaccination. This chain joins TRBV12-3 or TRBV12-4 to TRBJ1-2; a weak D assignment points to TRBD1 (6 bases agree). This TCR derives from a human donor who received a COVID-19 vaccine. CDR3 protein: CASSLAGQNYGYTF. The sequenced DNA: TGTGCCAGCAGCTTGGCCGGACAGAACTATGGCTACACCTTC.